What follows are 27 T cell receptor beta chains derived from one specimen sequenced in a study of shared T cell receptors in the human thymus. Sequencing used immunoSEQ multiplex PCR; TCRdb keeps in-frame clones, though not all of them. Seen here are 700,000 or so clones, 80% to 90% observed once, and the top ten hold 0.0095% to 0.013%. These data were also reused for a study on human thymus T cells.

The sample consisted of thymocytes. The receptor set was obtained from a girl in the first two years of life with a congenital heart defect.

The chain has TRBV5-1 and TRBJ2-1; D is perhaps TRBD2 (5 bases). Trimming stripped 4 bases from V and 2 bases from J, with 10 bases between. The length of the CDR3 is 14 residues. Germline-derived CDR1 and CDR2 are SGHRS and YFSETQ. The CDR3 DNA reads as TGCGCCAGCAGCCCAGGAGCGGCCTACAATGAGCAGTTCTTC. This encodes CASSPGAAYNEQFF.

The V and J genes are TRBV14 and TRBJ1-2; D is unresolved. The germline gives CDR1 SGHDN, CDR2 FVKESK. The CDR3 loop spans 14 amino acids. The germline V and J ends were trimmed by 0 bases and 2 bases, with 7 bases remaining between them. CDR3 DNA sequence: TGTGCCAGCAGCCAAGATCACAGAAACTATGGCTACACCTTC. Translated, it gives CASSQDHRNYGYTF.

V and J are TRBV6-5 and TRBJ2-5; possible D gene TRBD2, 5 bases. This CDR3 is built from 14 residues. V was trimmed by 6 bases and J by 5 bases, leaving 16 bases between them. Germline assignment: CDR1 MNHEY and CDR2 SVGAGI. The CDR3 reads CASRAEGRRETQYF. CDR3 nucleotides: TGTGCCAGCAGAGCCGAGGGCCGAAGGGAGACCCAGTACTTC.

The rearrangement uses TRBV6-1 and TRBJ1-2, with 7 bases fitting TRBD1. Trimming took 8 bases from V and 4 from J; bases not matched to a gene: 7. The CDR3 runs to 13 residues. Germline V gene lookup returns CDR1 MNHNS and CDR2 SASEGT. This CDR3 is CASLTGRRYGYTF. The CDR3 coding sequence is TGTGCCAGCCTGACAGGGCGGCGCTATGGCTACACCTTC.

CDR3 bases: TGTGCCAGCGATGACAGGGGGACCGCCGCGGTTAATCCCACAAGTTTCGGACACAATGAGCAGTTCTTC. Residues: CASDDRGTAAVNPTSFGHNEQFF. The V and J genes are TRBV2 and TRBJ2-1, with 9 bases aligning to TRBD1. Germline lookup yields CDR1 SNHLY and CDR2 FYNNEI. J gave up 5 bases and V 8 bases, and 34 bases lay outside the gene matches. The CDR3 totals 23 residues. The variable domain in full, with the rest retrieved from reference TRBV2 and TRBJ2-1, is EPEVTQTPSHQVTQMGQEVILRCVPISNHLYFYWYRQILGQKVEFLVSFYNNEISEKSEIFDDQFSVERPDGSNFTLKIRSTKLEDSAMYFCASDDRGTAAVNPTSFGHNEQFFGPGTRLTVL.

The chain is built from TRBV6-5 and TRBJ1-2, with 7 bases fitting TRBD1. V lost 5 bases, J lost 6 bases, and 12 bases stayed unmatched. Germline assignment: CDR1 MNHEY and CDR2 SVGAGI. The CDR3 spans 15 residues. CDR3 region: CASSRGGGTEHGYTF. CDR3 in DNA: TGTGCCAGCAGTCGGGGGGGCGGGACAGAGCATGGCTACACCTTC.

Of note for this clone: The germline gene is not matched at one end of the junction; a read error may be the cause. This sequence joins TRBV5-6 and TRBJ1-1; D ambiguous. The CDR3 extends over 14 amino acids. CDR1 and CDR2 (germline): SGHDT, YYEEEE. Here the CDR3 DNA reads TGTGCCAGCAACTTGCGGGTTACCAACACTGAAGCTTTCTTT. Amino acids: CASNLRVTNTEAFF.

The chain uses TRBV6-4 and TRBJ2-1; 9 nucleotides line up with TRBD1. The CDR3 runs to 14 residues. CDR1 and CDR2 from the germline V gene are MRHNA and SNTAGT. Germline trimming cut 4 bases from V and 7 bases from J; bases unmatched to any gene: 5. CDR3: CASSGTGDRNEQFF. CDR3 DNA: TGTGCCAGCAGTGGGACAGGGGATCGTAATGAGCAGTTCTTC.

The rearrangement uses TRBV29-1 and TRBJ2-2; TRBD2 agrees at 7 bases. The CDR3 has 12 amino acids. Germline lookup yields CDR1 SQVTM and CDR2 ANQGSEA. The J segment lost 9 bases and the V segment lost 5 bases, leaving 6 bases of the junction unmatched. This CDR3 is CSVLTGGWELFF. CDR3 nucleotides: TGCAGCGTTCTGACCGGGGGGTGGGAGCTGTTTTTT.

V and J are TRBV7-9 and TRBJ1-1, with D maybe TRBD1 (5 bases). The CDR3 length is 16 residues. Trimming stripped 1 base from V and 3 bases from J, with 15 bases between. Germline V gives CDR1 SEHNR, CDR2 FQNEAQ (reference sequence). CDR3 sequence reads: CASSLGQQDEHTEAFF. The CDR3 DNA reads TGTGCCAGCAGCTTAGGACAGCAAGATGAACACACTGAAGCTTTCTTT.

The rearrangement joins TRBV6-4 to TRBJ2-1, with D perhaps TRBD2 (5 bases). Germline-derived CDR1 and CDR2 are MRHNA and SNTAGT. This CDR3 contains 14 residues. Trimming pared 2 bases from V and 9 bases from J, leaving 14 bases between. The DNA for the CDR3 is TGTGCCAGCAGTGACGGTTCGGGGAACGCTGAGCAGTTCTTC. The encoded protein is CASSDGSGNAEQFF.

The chain's CDR3 is CASSQDLSADTQYF. The CDR3 bases are TGCGCCAGCAGCCAAGACCTTTCGGCAGATACGCAGTATTTT. The chain links TRBV4-3 to TRBJ2-3; D is undetermined. Germline V gene data show CDR1 as LGHNA and CDR2 as YSLEER. This CDR3 has 14 residues. V was cut by 0 bases and J by 4 bases, with 8 bases left in between.

The V gene is TRBV10-3, the J gene TRBJ1-2; 7 bases match TRBD1. Germline CDR1 is ENHRY and CDR2 is SYGVKD. This CDR3 has 16 residues. The V segment lost 3 bases and the J segment 8 bases; nucleotides outside the gene matches: 15. The CDR3 DNA sequence: TGTGCCATCAGTGAATTTGCCAGGGGGTCTTCGCGCGGCTACACCTTC. It translates to CAISEFARGSSRGYTF.

The rearrangement uses TRBV6-1 and TRBJ2-7; TRBD1 is a possible D gene (6 bases). Germline assignment: CDR1 MNHNS and CDR2 SASEGT. The CDR3 is 13 amino acids. V lost 5 bases and J lost 2, with 10 bases in between. DNA for the CDR3: TGTGCCAGCAGTCAGGGGATCGCCTACGAGCAGTACTTC. Translation: CASSQGIAYEQYF.

V gene TRBV11-2 combines with J gene TRBJ2-7; possible D gene TRBD2, 5 bases. Germline V gene data show CDR1 as SGHAT and CDR2 as FQNNGV. V gave up 0 bases and J gave up 6 bases, with 15 bases separating them. The CDR3 has 15 residues. This chain's CDR3 is CASSLDRREPCEQYF. CDR3 nucleotides: TGTGCCAGCAGCTTAGATCGTCGGGAACCCTGCGAGCAGTACTTC. Full variable domain (rest looked up from reference TRBV11-2 and TRBJ2-7): EAGVAQSPRYKIIEKRQSVAFWCNPISGHATLYWYQQILGQGPKLLIQFQNNGVVDDSQLPKDRFSAERLKGVDSTLKIQPAKLEDSAVYLCASSLDRREPCEQYFGPGTRLTVT.

The rearrangement joins TRBV7-2 to TRBJ2-3, with 10 bases that match TRBD2. The CDR3 totals 18 residues. The germline gives CDR1 SGHTA, CDR2 FQGNSA. V trimming: 5 bases; J trimming: 0 bases; junction bases outside the gene matches: 11. The CDR3 sequence is CASSPGVAGGQSTDTQYF. The CDR3 coding sequence is TGTGCCAGCAGCCCCGGGGTAGCGGGGGGCCAGAGCACAGATACGCAGTATTTT.

This clone was seen a handful of times. This chain's CDR3 is CASSYSMHRRNTEAFF. In DNA, the CDR3 is TGTGCCAGCAGCTACTCAATGCACAGGAGGAACACTGAAGCTTTCTTT. This chain uses TRBV5-6 with TRBJ1-1; a possible D gene is TRBD1 (5 bases). V was clipped by 3 bases and J by 1 base, with 16 bases between them. CDR3 size: 16 residues. The germline CDR1 and CDR2 sequences are SGHDT and YYEEEE.

This CDR3 is CASSARSGTEAFF. The CDR3 nucleotides are TGTGCCAGCAGTGCCCGGTCGGGCACTGAAGCTTTCTTT. The chain has TRBV6-1 and TRBJ1-1; D unresolved. The CDR3 consists of 13 residues. V shed 4 bases and J shed 4 bases, with 10 bases lying between them. Looked up from germline, CDR1 is MNHNS and CDR2 is SASEGT.

The chain joins TRBV29-1 to TRBJ1-2; no reliable D call. The CDR3 length is 12 residues. V lost 3 bases to trimming and J lost 3 bases, with 8 bases between them. CDR1 SQVTM and CDR2 ANQGSEA come from the germline V gene. DNA for the CDR3: TGCAGCGTTGACCCGCGGGACTATGGCTACACCTTC. It translates to CSVDPRDYGYTF. The full variable domain, rest sourced from reference TRBV29-1 and TRBJ1-2, is SAVISQKPSRDICQRGTSLTIQCQVDSQVTMMFWYRQQPGQSLTLIATANQGSEATYESGFVIDKFPISRPNLTFSTLTVSNMSPEDSSIYLCSVDPRDYGYTFGSGTRLTVV.

This rearrangement joins TRBV5-1 to TRBJ1-3; D possibly corresponds to TRBD1 (5 bases). This CDR3 is 15 amino acids long. CDR1 is SGHRS and CDR2 is YFSETQ in the germline V gene. V lost 5 bases to trimming and J lost 0 bases, with 12 bases between them. This chain's CDR3 is CASSPNQGSGNTIYF. The CDR3 region has the DNA TGCGCCAGCAGTCCAAACCAGGGCTCTGGAAACACCATATATTTT.

The chain is built from TRBV12-5 and TRBJ2-3; D is possibly TRBD1 (5 bases). The germline V gene has CDR1 LGHNT and CDR2 FRNRAP. Between the trimmed V and J ends, which lost 3 bases and 6 bases, there was a span of 16 bases. The CDR3 runs 15 residues. The CDR3: CASGFGWGQADTQYF. For the CDR3, the DNA is TGTGCTAGTGGTTTTGGGTGGGGCCAGGCGGATACGCAGTATTTT.

CDR3 sequence reads: CASSPRLAGGVYEQYF. The CDR3 nucleotides read TGTGCCAGCAGCCCTCGACTAGCGGGGGGGGTCTACGAGCAGTACTTC. V gene TRBV4-2 combines with J gene TRBJ2-7; 14 bases are a match to TRBD2. The CDR3 extends over 16 amino acids. Losses at the gene ends were 4 bases for V and 3 bases for J; bases not matched to a gene: 5. CDR1 is LGHNA and CDR2 is YNFKEQ in the germline V gene.

This clone was recorded a few times. The chain couples TRBV30 to TRBJ1-6; D remains unclear. CDR1 and CDR2 from the germline V gene are GTSNPN and SVGIG (reference sequence). The CDR3 consists of 15 residues. V gave up 4 bases and J gave up 0 bases, with 10 bases separating them. CDR3 sequence: CAWMEESSYNSPLHF. The CDR3 DNA reads as TGTGCCTGGATGGAGGAGAGCTCCTATAATTCACCCCTCCACTTT.

The chain couples TRBV27 to TRBJ1-5, with D possibly matching TRBD1 (5 bases). The CDR3 spans 14 residues. Germline CDR1 and CDR2: MNHEY and SMNVEV (reference sequence). V was trimmed by 3 bases and J by 3 bases, leaving 9 bases between them. The CDR3 region has the DNA TGTGCCAGCAGTTTTGGGGGACTCAATCAGCCCCAGCATTTT. Translated, it gives CASSFGGLNQPQHF.

The genes are TRBV12-5 and TRBJ2-1; TRBD1 agrees at 8 bases. With V trimmed by 2 bases and J by 0 bases, 18 bases remained unmatched. Per germline, CDR1 LGHNT and CDR2 FRNRAP. The CDR3 consists of 21 residues. CDR3 DNA: TGTGCTAGTGGTTTGAGTAATCTGGGACAGGAAAATTTTAGCTCCTACAATGAGCAGTTCTTC. Protein product: CASGLSNLGQENFSSYNEQFF.

The V and J genes are TRBV28 and TRBJ1-2, with 7 bases aligning to TRBD1. Germline CDR1 is MDHEN and CDR2 is SYDVKM. V dropped 6 bases and J dropped 1; count of bases not matched to a gene: 8. The CDR3 sequence is 15 residues long. The CDR3 region is CASSRTGAGNYGYTF. Written as DNA, the CDR3 is TGTGCCAGCAGCCGTACAGGGGCTGGTAACTATGGCTACACCTTC.

The chain links TRBV9 to TRBJ1-4; 11 bases agree with TRBD1. The germline V gene encodes CDR1 SGDLS and CDR2 YYNGEE. The CDR3 is 15 amino acids. V gave up 0 bases and J gave up 8 bases; unmatched junction bases: 3. The CDR3 reads CASSVDGQGAEKLFF. CDR3 nucleotides: TGTGCCAGCAGCGTAGATGGACAGGGGGCGGAAAAACTGTTTTTT.